The present entry profiles one TCR beta chain with its context. The antigen is not known. The data originate from a study of shared clonotypes between healthy human individuals. Produced via immunoSEQ multiplex PCR; TCRdb's table is partial and in-frame only. The data contain hundreds of thousands of clones, roughly 98% of them singletons. Cells designated naive CD8 were CD45RO-negative and were positively selected for CCR7, with terminally differentiated effector memory CD45RA+ cells excluded. Study conclusions and caveats: In general, naive subsets displayed greater estimated richness than memory subsets did.

Germline CDR1 reads MRHNA; CDR2 reads SNTAGT. V was trimmed by 3 bases and J by 2 bases, leaving 11 bases between them. CDR3 length equals 14 residues. What was sequenced was naive CD8+ T cells sorted from blood. This sequence was found in a man aged 25 to 40 in good health. This chain joins TRBV6-4 and TRBJ2-7, with TRBD1 as a possible D gene (6 bases). In DNA form, the CDR3 reads TGTGCCAGCAGTGAATATCCAGGGGCCTACGAGCAGTACTTC. Translating it yields CASSEYPGAYEQYF.